The 29 T cell receptor beta chains given below trace back to one sample, sequenced in a study of shared T cell receptors in the human thymus. TCRdb keeps only in-frame clones here, not all; method: immunoSEQ multiplex PCR. The sample includes about 610,000 clones, more than 75% of them seen just once. The same sample was also used in a study of human thymus T cells.

The sample consisted of thymocytes. These TCRs come from a boy in the first two years of life with a congenital heart defect.

The chain carries TRBV20-1 and TRBJ1-1; 8 nucleotides align to TRBD1. The CDR3 spans 10 residues. Germline loops: CDR1 DFQATT, CDR2 SNEGSKA (reference sequence). With 5 bases clipped from V and 8 bases from J, the junction kept 1 base outside the gene matches. Here the CDR3 DNA reads TGCAGTGCTGGGGACAGGGAAGCTTTCTTT. Translating it yields CSAGDREAFF.

The V gene is TRBV7-2, the J gene TRBJ2-2, with 15 bases matching TRBD2. After removal of 0 bases from V and 6 bases from J, the junction contained 11 bases not matched to a gene. Germline CDR1 SGHTA, CDR2 FQGNSA. This CDR3 contains 20 residues. The DNA for the CDR3 is TGTGCCAGCAGCTTAGCCCTCCGTCGGACTAGCGGGAGGGGTGCCGGGGAGCTGTTTTTT. Its translation is CASSLALRRTSGRGAGELFF.

The chain employs TRBV6-1 and TRBJ2-7, with 11 bases fitting TRBD1. The CDR3 has 16 amino acids. J gave up 5 bases and V 0 bases, and 6 bases lay outside the gene matches. The V gene's germline CDR1 is MNHNS and CDR2 SASEGT. For the CDR3, the DNA is TGTGCCAGCAGTGAAGCGCTGGGACAGGGGGTGCACGAGCAGTACTTC. It specifies CASSEALGQGVHEQYF.

The rearrangement uses TRBV7-2 and TRBJ2-7, with TRBD1 as a possible D gene (5 bases). The CDR3 covers 13 residues. In germline, CDR1 is SGHTA, CDR2 FQGNSA. V was pared by 6 bases and J by 2 bases, with 11 bases between. The CDR3 DNA follows: TGTGCCAGCAGTCGACAGCCAGCCTACGAGCAGTACTTC. Translated, it gives CASSRQPAYEQYF.

The chain recombines TRBV4-1 with TRBJ2-3; weak D call: TRBD1 (5 bases). The CDR3 has 15 residues. V gave up 1 base and J gave up 2 bases, with 10 bases separating them. CDR1 MGHRA and CDR2 YSYEKL come from the germline V gene. This CDR3 reads CASSQGTGFTDTQYF. The CDR3 DNA reads TGCGCCAGCAGCCAAGGTACAGGATTCACAGATACGCAGTATTTT.

The J gene is TRBJ2-7, the V gene TRBV5-3; 8 nucleotides agree with TRBD2. TRBV5-3 is an open reading frame, and its role is uncertain. J was trimmed by 3 bases and V by 4 bases; bases with no gene match: 9. The CDR3 consists of 15 residues. The CDR3 nucleotides read TGTGCCAGAAGCACTGGACTAGCTACGGTCTACGAGCAGTACTTC. Translation gives CARSTGLATVYEQYF.

The chain joins TRBV7-8 to TRBJ1-2, with D possibly TRBD1 on 5 matching bases. Germline-derived CDR1 and CDR2 are SGHVS and FQNEAQ. The CDR3 is 17 amino acids. V lost 6 bases to trimming and J lost 1 base, with 21 bases between them. DNA for the CDR3: TGTGCCAGCAGTCTAGTGGGGCAGGGATTTCTTAACTATGGCTACACCTTC. Translation gives CASSLVGQGFLNYGYTF.

The chain combines TRBV5-1 with TRBJ2-1; 7 positions match TRBD1. This CDR3 has 13 amino acids. The V gene's germline CDR1 is SGHRS and CDR2 YFSETQ. V was clipped by 0 bases and J by 9 bases; unmatched bases: 3. For the CDR3, the DNA is TGCGCCAGCAGCTTGGCAGGGGGTTGTGAGCAGTTCTTC. This sequence encodes CASSLAGGCEQFF.

This clone was counted between two and nine times. The genes are TRBV9 and TRBJ2-2; the match to TRBD2 covers 7 bases. Losses at the gene ends were 7 bases for V and 6 bases for J; bases not matched to a gene: 9. CDR3 length equals 14 residues. Per the germline V gene, CDR1 is SGDLS and CDR2 is YYNGEE. The CDR3 loop reads CASGGREEPGELFF. DNA of the CDR3: TGTGCCAGCGGAGGACGGGAGGAACCCGGGGAGCTGTTTTTT. The full variable domain, its missing parts supplied by reference TRBV9 and TRBJ2-2, is DSGVTQTPKHLITATGQRVTLRCSPRSGDLSVYWYQQSLDQGLQFLIQYYNGEERAKGNILERFSAQQFPDLHSELNLSSLELGDSALYFCASGGREEPGELFFGEGSRLTVL.

This clone was found once. CDR3 sequence reads: CASSPTADSYGYTF. The CDR3 nucleotides are TGTGCCAGCAGCCCAACGGCGGATTCATATGGCTACACCTTC. J is TRBJ1-2 and V is TRBV9, with unresolved D. This CDR3 has 14 amino acids. The V end lost 4 bases, the J end lost 5 bases, and 15 bases lay between the germline ends. Germline loops: CDR1 SGDLS, CDR2 YYNGEE.

V and J are TRBV18 and TRBJ2-7; 7 bases are a match to TRBD2. CDR3 length: 16 amino acids. After removal of 5 bases from V and 7 bases from J, the junction contained 17 bases not matched to a gene. Germline loops: CDR1 KGHSH, CDR2 LQKENI. DNA for the CDR3: TGTGCCAGCTCAGGAAGGGCTAGCGGATCAGCTGGGGAGCAGTACTTC. Translated: CASSGRASGSAGEQYF.

This clone showed up just once. J is TRBJ2-1 and V is TRBV27, with TRBD2 as a possible D gene (5 bases). CDR3 length: 15 residues. Trimming took 8 bases from V and 0 from J, leaving 14 bases between them. Germline assignment: CDR1 MNHEY and CDR2 SMNVEV (reference sequence). The CDR3 DNA reads as TGTGCCAGCGATCCCGGGAAGAGCTCCTACAATGAGCAGTTCTTC. The encoded protein is CASDPGKSSYNEQFF.

V usage is TRBV14 and J usage is TRBJ2-3; 7 positions agree with TRBD1. CDR3 length: 17 residues. The V gene end was trimmed by 3 bases and the J gene end by 4 bases; junction bases not matched to a gene: 13. The germline V gene encodes CDR1 SGHDN and CDR2 FVKESK. CDR3 coding DNA: TGTGCCAGCAGCCACAAACCATACAGGGGCAGGGCAGATACGCAGTATTTT. It translates to CASSHKPYRGRADTQYF. The full variable domain, its missing parts supplied by reference TRBV14 and TRBJ2-3, is EAGVTQFPSHSVIEKGQTVTLRCDPISGHDNLYWYRRVMGKEIKFLLHFVKESKQDESGMPNNRFLAERTGGTYSTLKVQPAELEDSGVYFCASSHKPYRGRADTQYFGPGTRLTVL.

CDR3 amino acids: CSVETGGQGTDTQYF. CDR3 sequence (DNA): TGCAGCGTTGAGACAGGGGGGCAGGGCACAGATACGCAGTATTTT. The chain employs TRBV29-1 and TRBJ2-3; the match to TRBD1 covers 9 bases. CDR1 and CDR2 from the germline V gene are SQVTM and ANQGSEA. This CDR3 has 15 amino acids. V lost 3 bases, J lost 1 base, and 5 bases stayed unmatched.

V gene TRBV6-1 combines with J gene TRBJ1-5; 8 positions agree with TRBD1. This CDR3 is built from 14 residues. V was clipped by 3 bases and J by 6 bases; unmatched bases: 4. CDR1 MNHNS and CDR2 SASEGT come from the germline V gene. DNA of the CDR3: TGTGCCAGCAGTGAGGACAGGGTCCGTCAGCCCCAGCATTTT. It is translated as CASSEDRVRQPQHF.

The chain links TRBV9 to TRBJ2-2; TRBD2 matches 9 bases. Trimming removed 3 bases from V and 4 bases from J; junction bases left unmatched: 4. This CDR3 region has 15 residues. CDR1 is SGDLS and CDR2 is YYNGEE in the germline V gene. The CDR3 here is CASSAAGGSTGELFF. Here the CDR3 DNA reads TGTGCCAGCAGCGCCGCGGGAGGGAGCACCGGGGAGCTGTTTTTT. The full variable domain, completed using reference TRBV9 and TRBJ2-2, is DSGVTQTPKHLITATGQRVTLRCSPRSGDLSVYWYQQSLDQGLQFLIQYYNGEERAKGNILERFSAQQFPDLHSELNLSSLELGDSALYFCASSAAGGSTGELFFGEGSRLTVL.

The chain uses TRBV27 and TRBJ1-1; tentative D call: TRBD1 (5 bases). Between the trimmed V and J ends, which lost 2 bases and 4 bases, there was a span of 17 bases. The CDR3 has 16 amino acids. Germline loops: CDR1 MNHEY, CDR2 SMNVEV (reference sequence). CDR3 nucleotide sequence: TGTGCCAGCAGTTTAGCTTCAGGGATCTGGGCCACTGAAGCTTTCTTT. This sequence encodes CASSLASGIWATEAFF.

The rearrangement uses TRBV6-6 and TRBJ1-1; D unresolved. Looked up from germline, CDR1 is MNHNY and CDR2 is SVGAGI (reference sequence). Trimming left V 2 bases short and J 1 base short, with 8 bases between. The CDR3 has 14 amino acids. DNA for the CDR3: TGTGCCAGCAGTTACGGTCCAGAGAACACTGAAGCTTTCTTT. Residues: CASSYGPENTEAFF.

J is TRBJ2-1 and V is TRBV6-4, with TRBD1 matching 8 bases. This CDR3 contains 14 residues. Germline V lookup: CDR1 MRHNA, CDR2 SNTAGT. Losses at the gene ends were 6 bases for V and 10 bases for J; bases not matched to a gene: 11. The CDR3 DNA reads TGTGCCAGCAGCCGCTCCTCGACAGGGGAGGAGCAGTTCTTC. Encoded protein: CASSRSSTGEEQFF.

The chain recombines TRBV19 with TRBJ1-5, with 7 bases aligning to TRBD1. From germline, CDR1 is LNHDA and CDR2 SQIVND (reference sequence). There are 17 residues in the CDR3. The ends lost 4 bases at V and 4 bases at J; junction bases unmatched: 13. The CDR3 DNA reads as TGTGCCAGTAGTACCCGCCGCCGCGCACAGGGGAATCAGCCCCAGCATTTT. Protein: CASSTRRRAQGNQPQHF.

The V and J genes are TRBV2 and TRBJ2-2, with D perhaps TRBD1 (6 bases). Trimming took off 8 bases at V and 6 bases at J, with 22 bases between the two ends. In germline, CDR1 is SNHLY, CDR2 FYNNEI. The length of the CDR3 is 16 residues. The CDR3 sequence is CASFRDLGGLPGELFF. For the CDR3, the DNA is TGTGCCAGCTTCCGGGACCTAGGGGGTCTCCCCGGGGAGCTGTTTTTT.

The chain is built from TRBV27 and TRBJ2-1; D is unclear. Germline loops: CDR1 MNHEY, CDR2 SMNVEV (reference sequence). Trimming stripped 2 bases from V and 2 bases from J, with 13 bases between. The CDR3 sequence is 16 residues long. CDR3 bases: TGTGCCAGCAGTTTAAGAGACACTCATACCTACAATGAGCAGTTCTTC. Translating gives CASSLRDTHTYNEQFF.

The CDR3 nucleotides are TGTGCCAGCAGTTTATCGACTACTAGCGGGAGGTTCCCCTACGAGCAGTACTTC. Protein: CASSLSTTSGRFPYEQYF. The chain couples TRBV27 to TRBJ2-7; 12 bases fit TRBD2. The germline V gene has CDR1 MNHEY and CDR2 SMNVEV (reference sequence). The CDR3 totals 18 residues. The trim removed 0 bases at V and 2 bases at J, leaving 8 bases unmatched.

The chain employs TRBV7-8 and TRBJ2-4, with 7 positions matching TRBD2. V lost 1 base to trimming and J lost 0 bases; unmatched junction nucleotides: 6. CDR1 is SGHVS and CDR2 is FQNEAQ in the germline V gene. This CDR3 region has 17 residues. CDR3 DNA: TGTGCCAGCAGCTTAGTGCGCAGCGGGACAGCCAAAAACATTCAGTACTTC. Translated, it gives CASSLVRSGTAKNIQYF.

This chain uses TRBV18 with TRBJ2-1, with D perhaps TRBD1 (6 bases). CDR1 KGHSH and CDR2 LQKENI come from the germline V gene. The CDR3 consists of 16 residues. V was clipped by 2 bases and J by 2 bases, with 13 bases between them. The CDR3 nucleotides are TGTGCCAGCTCACCATACGGGACACCTACCTACAATGAGCAGTTCTTC. It yields the protein CASSPYGTPTYNEQFF.

This chain joins TRBV14 and TRBJ2-5, with D perhaps TRBD1 (5 bases). Germline V CDR1 and CDR2: SGHDN, FVKESK. The V end lost 4 bases, the J end lost 5 bases, and 8 bases lay between the germline ends. This CDR3 region has 12 residues. Here the CDR3 DNA reads TGTGCCAGCAGCCCTCCAGGGGAGACCCAGTACTTC. Translation: CASSPPGETQYF.

The chain uses TRBV10-2 and TRBJ2-1; TRBD2 matches 8 bases. Germline CDR1 WSHSY, CDR2 SAAADI. Trimming at V came to 0 bases and at J to 8 bases, leaving 12 bases not matched to a gene. The CDR3 is 17 residues long. CDR3 amino acids: CASSESGRGGPQDEQFF. Written as DNA, the CDR3 is TGCGCCAGCAGTGAGTCAGGACGGGGGGGGCCTCAGGATGAGCAGTTCTTC.

V gene TRBV18 combines with J gene TRBJ2-3; D gene uncertain. The CDR3 runs to 14 residues. Looked up from germline, CDR1 is KGHSH and CDR2 is LQKENI. V dropped 3 bases and J dropped 6 bases, with 13 bases sitting between them. This CDR3 reads CASSPGTRPDTQYF. CDR3 nucleotide sequence: TGTGCCAGCTCACCTGGAACGAGGCCGGATACGCAGTATTTT. Supplemented by reference TRBV18 and TRBJ2-3, the full variable domain reads NAGVMQNPRHLVRRRGQEARLRCSPMKGHSHVYWYRQLPEEGLKFMVYLQKENIIDESGMPKERFSAEFPKEGPSILRIQQVVRGDSAAYFCASSPGTRPDTQYFGPGTRLTVL.

The rearrangement joins TRBV6-4 to TRBJ2-3; TRBD2 matches 11 bases. The CDR3 runs 16 residues. Germline loops: CDR1 MRHNA, CDR2 SNTAGT. Trimming removed 2 bases from V and 2 bases from J; junction bases left unmatched: 3. CDR3 region: CASSDLAGGDTDTQYF. The CDR3 nucleotides are TGTGCCAGCAGTGACCTAGCGGGAGGTGACACAGATACGCAGTATTTT.